What follows describes a single T cell receptor beta chain. As yet, its antigen is unknown. The sample belongs to a study of graft-versus-host responses after intestinal transplantation. Produced via immunoSEQ multiplex PCR; TCRdb's table is partial and in-frame only. The sample has tens of thousands of clones, 91% seen once; the top ten hold nearly 0.1%. The CDR3 loop spans 19 amino acids. Per germline, CDR1 SGHNT and CDR2 YENEEA. The germline V and J ends were trimmed by 3 bases and 3 bases, with 21 bases remaining between them. Source: unstimulated CD4+ T cells sorted from spleen or lymph node cells, taken before intestinal transplant. The rearrangement uses TRBV11-3 and TRBJ2-6; a possible D gene is TRBD2 (7 bases). The sequence came from a human donor who received an intestinal transplant. The CDR3 DNA is TGTGCCAGCAGCTTGTCCGGGGGGCCTGTGATAAGTGGGGCCAACGTCCTGACTTTC. Protein product: CASSLSGGPVISGANVLTF.